One and the same sample provided the 29 T cell receptor beta chains below, sequenced in a study of blood T cell repertoires in COVID-19. Some clones are missing from TCRdb's copy, which holds only in-frame ones; the method was immunoSEQ multiplex PCR. This table has 100,000 or so clones, less than 90% appearing once. Sequencing input: peripheral blood. These receptors all stem from a man in his fifties or sixties with acute or convalescent COVID-19.

In DNA form, the CDR3 reads TGTGCCAGCAGTTACCGGGACATCGGTCCTTCACCCCTCCACTTT. This encodes CASSYRDIGPSPLHF. The rearrangement uses TRBV5-6 and TRBJ1-6; D perhaps matches TRBD1 (6 bases). Deletions cut 5 bases from V and 9 bases from J, with 18 bases between. The CDR3 runs to 15 residues. The germline CDR1 and CDR2 sequences are SGHDT and YYEEEE.

This chain uses TRBV4-3 with TRBJ2-7; 8 bases map to TRBD2. V lost 5 bases to trimming and J lost 0 bases; unmatched junction nucleotides: 9. Germline V gene data show CDR1 as LGHNA and CDR2 as YSLEER. This CDR3 region has 16 residues. This CDR3 reads CASSEFLGTSSYEQYF. The CDR3 DNA is TGCGCCAGCAGCGAGTTTTTGGGGACTAGCTCCTACGAGCAGTACTTC.

A single count supports this clone. V and J are TRBV7-8 and TRBJ1-2; a weak D match, TRBD1 (6 bases). The germline V gene has CDR1 SGHVS and CDR2 FQNEAQ. CDR3 length: 14 residues. Trimming shortened V by 5 bases and J by 3 bases, and 13 bases separated the two germline ends. The CDR3 DNA is TGTGCCAGCAGCCCACAGGGATCTCACTATGGCTACACCTTC. This translates into CASSPQGSHYGYTF.

This chain uses TRBV5-1 with TRBJ1-2, with D perhaps TRBD1 (6 bases). Looked up from germline, CDR1 is SGHRS and CDR2 is YFSETQ. Trimming cost V 5 bases and J 5 bases, with 13 bases left between them. This CDR3 has 13 residues. The CDR3 is CASSSPDRYGYTF. The CDR3 DNA is TGCGCCAGCAGTTCCCCCGACAGGTATGGCTACACCTTC.

The chain is built from TRBV11-2 and TRBJ1-1; no definite D call. The length of the CDR3 is 11 residues. Germline V gives CDR1 SGHAT, CDR2 FQNNGV. V was clipped by 0 bases and J by 10 bases, with 6 bases between them. The CDR3 loop reads CASSLESLAFF. CDR3 bases: TGTGCCAGCAGCTTAGAAAGCTTAGCTTTCTTT. The full variable domain, in which reference TRBV11-2 and TRBJ1-1 provide the parts outside the CDR3, is EAGVAQSPRYKIIEKRQSVAFWCNPISGHATLYWYQQILGQGPKLLIQFQNNGVVDDSQLPKDRFSAERLKGVDSTLKIQPAKLEDSAVYLCASSLESLAFFGQGTRLTVV.

The gene calls are TRBV4-2 and TRBJ2-1; 8 bases match TRBD2. The CDR3 contains 16 residues. The germline gives CDR1 LGHNA, CDR2 YNFKEQ. V trimming: 2 bases; J trimming: 0 bases; junction bases outside the gene matches: 3. The CDR3 DNA is TGTGCCAGCAGCCAATCAACTAGCGGCTCCTACAATGAGCAGTTCTTC. This encodes CASSQSTSGSYNEQFF.

V usage is TRBV11-2 and J usage is TRBJ2-5, with 8 bases matching TRBD2. After removal of 9 bases from V and 5 bases from J, the junction contained 11 bases not matched to a gene. The CDR3 totals 14 residues. In germline, CDR1 is SGHAT, CDR2 FQNNGV. CDR3 region: CARTRLAGFETQYF. CDR3 coding DNA: TGTGCCAGGACGAGGCTAGCGGGTTTCGAGACCCAGTACTTC.

CDR3 sequence: CASSLAHGQENTIYF. The CDR3 DNA reads as TGTGCCAGCAGCTTAGCCCACGGACAGGAAAACACCATATATTTT. The V gene is TRBV7-8, the J gene TRBJ1-3; TRBD1 matches 7 bases. After removal of 0 bases from V and 6 bases from J, the junction contained 5 bases not matched to a gene. This CDR3 has 15 residues. Per the germline V gene, CDR1 is SGHVS and CDR2 is FQNEAQ.

This sequence joins TRBV6-5 and TRBJ2-3; 10 bases line up with TRBD2. This CDR3 contains 15 residues. V lost 6 bases to trimming and J lost 4 bases; unmatched junction nucleotides: 7. Germline V gene lookup returns CDR1 MNHEY and CDR2 SVGAGI. The CDR3 here is CASRPGLAFADTQYF. The CDR3, as DNA: TGTGCCAGCAGGCCGGGACTAGCGTTCGCAGATACGCAGTATTTT.

The J gene is TRBJ1-4, the V gene TRBV5-1; weak D call: TRBD1 (6 bases). CDR1 is SGHRS, CDR2 YFSETQ, per germline. CDR3 length: 15 residues. V lost 3 bases to trimming and J lost 4 bases, with 13 bases between them. CDR3: CASSSKDSFNEKLFF. The CDR3 DNA reads TGCGCCAGCAGCTCCAAGGACAGTTTTAATGAAAAACTGTTTTTT.

The V and J genes are TRBV4-3 and TRBJ2-2; D is undetermined. V lost 0 bases, J lost 4 bases, and 12 bases lay in between. In germline, CDR1 is LGHNA, CDR2 YSLEER. The CDR3 loop spans 16 amino acids. The CDR3 region has the DNA TGCGCCAGCAGCCAAGATTTGCCCCTGAGCACCGGGGAGCTGTTTTTT. Amino acids: CASSQDLPLSTGELFF.

The V gene is TRBV5-1, the J gene TRBJ1-2, with D perhaps matching TRBD1 (5 bases). Trimming took 4 bases from V and 9 from J, leaving 16 bases between them. The CDR3 extends over 13 amino acids. Germline V gives CDR1 SGHRS, CDR2 YFSETQ. The CDR3 region is CASSQGPGLSYTF. For the CDR3, the DNA is TGCGCCAGCAGCCAGGGCCCCGGTTTAAGCTACACCTTC.

The rearrangement joins TRBV27 to TRBJ1-2, with D possibly being TRBD1 (6 bases). The CDR3 length is 13 residues. Trimming stripped 6 bases from V and 5 bases from J, with 13 bases between. CDR1 is MNHEY, CDR2 SMNVEV, per germline (reference sequence). CDR3 sequence reads: CASRYRDTYGYTF. The CDR3 bases are TGTGCCAGCAGGTACCGGGACACGTATGGCTACACCTTC.

The chain links TRBV18 to TRBJ2-1; 10 positions agree with TRBD2. CDR1 is KGHSH and CDR2 is LQKENI in the germline V gene. Unmatched junction bases numbered 4, after V lost 3 bases and J lost 5 bases. This CDR3 has 15 residues. The CDR3 reads CASSPSGGANNEQFF. CDR3 sequence (DNA): TGTGCCAGCTCACCCAGCGGGGGGGCCAACAATGAGCAGTTCTTC.

The rearrangement joins TRBV11-3 to TRBJ2-7; D is perhaps TRBD2 (7 bases). V lost 5 bases to trimming and J lost 7 bases, with 18 bases between them. The germline CDR1 and CDR2 sequences are SGHNT and YENEEA. This CDR3 contains 14 residues. The CDR3 DNA follows: TGTGCCAGCAGCCTCCGGGGGGAAACAGGGGAGCAGTACTTC. This codes for CASSLRGETGEQYF.

V usage is TRBV7-9 and J usage is TRBJ1-2; 7 positions agree with TRBD1. The trim removed 5 bases at V and 8 bases at J, leaving 5 bases unmatched. Germline V gene lookup returns CDR1 SEHNR and CDR2 FQNEAQ (reference sequence). This CDR3 is 12 amino acids long. In DNA form, the CDR3 reads TGTGCCAGCAGCCCCCCACAGGGGGGCTACACCTTC. This gives the protein CASSPPQGGYTF.

The chain couples TRBV9 to TRBJ1-5, with TRBD1 identical over 11 bases. V shed 3 bases, J shed 7 bases, and the junction held 6 bases outside the gene matches. CDR1 and CDR2 from the germline V gene are SGDLS and YYNGEE. The CDR3 contains 15 residues. The CDR3 DNA reads TGTGCCAGCAGCGGGACAGGGGGCTCGGGCCAGCCCCAGCATTTT. It specifies CASSGTGGSGQPQHF.

The chain recombines TRBV10-3 with TRBJ2-3; the match to TRBD1 covers 9 bases. The germline CDR1 and CDR2 sequences are ENHRY and SYGVKD. This CDR3 is built from 14 residues. The V gene end was trimmed by 10 bases and the J gene end by 0 bases; junction bases not matched to a gene: 5. CDR3 nucleotides: TGTGCCACCGGACAGGGGACTAGCACAGATACGCAGTATTTT. Its translation: CATGQGTSTDTQYF.

V gene TRBV13 combines with J gene TRBJ2-3; perhaps TRBD2 as D (6 bases). The CDR3 runs to 15 residues. Trimming pared 2 bases from V and 2 bases from J, leaving 11 bases between. Germline lookup yields CDR1 PRHDT and CDR2 FYEKMQ (reference sequence). CDR3 residues: CASSLFGSFTDTQYF. Written as DNA, the CDR3 is TGTGCCAGCAGCTTATTCGGGAGTTTCACAGATACGCAGTATTTT.

The V and J genes are TRBV6-5 and TRBJ2-7; D is perhaps TRBD1 (5 bases). Germline V lookup: CDR1 MNHEY, CDR2 SVGAGI. Trimming took off 8 bases at V and 3 bases at J, with 17 bases between the two ends. The CDR3 covers 14 residues. CDR3 sequence reads: CASSGSLGLYEQYF. The DNA of the CDR3 is TGTGCCAGCTCAGGGTCATTGGGGCTCTACGAGCAGTACTTC.

The chain couples TRBV15 to TRBJ2-1; 9 nucleotides match TRBD2. CDR3 length equals 19 residues. The V gene's germline CDR1 is LNHNV and CDR2 YYDKDF (reference sequence). V shed 0 bases, J shed 4 bases, and the junction held 13 bases outside the gene matches. The CDR3 sequence is CATSRDYGSGSGLYNEQFF. The CDR3 bases are TGTGCCACCAGCAGAGATTACGGTAGCGGGAGTGGGTTGTACAATGAGCAGTTCTTC. Supplemented by reference TRBV15 and TRBJ2-1, the full variable domain reads DAMVIQNPRYQVTQFGKPVTLSCSQTLNHNVMYWYQQKSSQAPKLLFHYYDKDFNNEADTPDNFQSRRPNTSFCFLDIRSPGLGDTAMYLCATSRDYGSGSGLYNEQFFGPGTRLTVL.

The chain employs TRBV18 and TRBJ1-3; 7 bases map to TRBD1. CDR1 is KGHSH and CDR2 is LQKENI in the germline V gene. V shed 4 bases, J shed 0 bases, and the junction held 6 bases outside the gene matches. The CDR3 covers 16 residues. The CDR3 DNA reads TGTGCCAGCTCACAGGGGACAGCCGGCTCTGGAAACACCATATATTTT. Translating gives CASSQGTAGSGNTIYF. Variable domain in full (rest from reference TRBV18 and TRBJ1-3): NAGVMQNPRHLVRRRGQEARLRCSPMKGHSHVYWYRQLPEEGLKFMVYLQKENIIDESGMPKERFSAEFPKEGPSILRIQQVVRGDSAAYFCASSQGTAGSGNTIYFGEGSWLTVV.

The chain has TRBV5-1 and TRBJ2-1, with D possibly TRBD2 on 6 matching bases. The V end lost 4 bases, the J end lost 1 base, and 9 bases lay between the germline ends. The germline gives CDR1 SGHRS, CDR2 YFSETQ. The CDR3 consists of 14 residues. The DNA for the CDR3 is TGCGCCAGCAGCCTCGGACTATCCTACAATGAGCAGTTCTTC. It specifies CASSLGLSYNEQFF.

CDR3 nucleotides: TGTGCCTGGTCTACAGGGGGCGGAAACTATGGCTACACCTTC. This sequence encodes CAWSTGGGNYGYTF. The chain couples TRBV30 to TRBJ1-2; 9 nucleotides align to TRBD1. Germline V gene lookup returns CDR1 GTSNPN and CDR2 SVGIG (reference sequence). The V and J ends lost 5 bases and 2 bases, in that order; junction bases with no gene match: 6. The CDR3 loop spans 14 amino acids. Full variable domain (remainder filled in from reference TRBV30 and TRBJ1-2): SQTIHQWPATLVQPVGSPLSLECTVEGTSNPNLYWYRQAAGRGLQLLFYSVGIGQISSEVPQNLSASRPQDRQFILSSKKLLLSDSGFYLCAWSTGGGNYGYTFGSGTRLTVV.

The rearrangement links TRBV11-1 to TRBJ2-1; possible D gene TRBD2, 5 bases. CDR1 and CDR2 (germline): SGHAT, FQDESV (reference sequence). This CDR3 spans 16 amino acids. V lost 5 bases and J lost 0, with 14 bases in between. The CDR3 loop is CASSPPERTSYNEQFF. The CDR3, as DNA: TGTGCCAGCAGCCCCCCGGAGCGGACCTCCTACAATGAGCAGTTCTTC.

The chain joins TRBV7-2 to TRBJ1-2; 9 bases are a match to TRBD1. J lost 5 bases, V lost 6 bases, and 4 bases had no gene match. The V gene's germline CDR1 is SGHTA and CDR2 FQGNSA. This CDR3 comprises 13 residues. The CDR3 loop reads CASRRDRAYGYTF. Here the CDR3 DNA reads TGTGCCAGCAGGCGGGACAGGGCATATGGCTACACCTTC.

The chain carries TRBV19 and TRBJ2-7, with a weak D call TRBD2 (6 bases). Trimming left V 5 bases short and J 6 bases short, with 11 bases between. This CDR3 has 12 amino acids. Germline V gene data show CDR1 as LNHDA and CDR2 as SQIVND (reference sequence). The CDR3 DNA is TGTGCCAGTAGTCCCCTGGGGGGCGAGCAGTACTTC. Protein product: CASSPLGGEQYF.

This chain connects TRBV27 to TRBJ1-5, with a tentative D call TRBD1 (5 bases). The CDR3 extends over 13 amino acids. The germline CDR1 and CDR2 sequences are MNHEY and SMNVEV (reference sequence). The CDR3 is CATSWGGNQPQHF. The CDR3 DNA reads TGTGCTACCAGCTGGGGCGGCAATCAGCCCCAGCATTTT.

The chain carries TRBV7-7 and TRBJ2-5; unclear D gene. Trimming removed 0 bases at V and 0 bases at J, with 11 bases between. Germline V gives CDR1 SSHAT, CDR2 FNYEAQ (reference sequence). The CDR3 is 16 residues long. CDR3 DNA sequence: TGTGCCAGCAGCTTAGCTGGCAGGCCGGACCAAGAGACCCAGTACTTC. It encodes CASSLAGRPDQETQYF.